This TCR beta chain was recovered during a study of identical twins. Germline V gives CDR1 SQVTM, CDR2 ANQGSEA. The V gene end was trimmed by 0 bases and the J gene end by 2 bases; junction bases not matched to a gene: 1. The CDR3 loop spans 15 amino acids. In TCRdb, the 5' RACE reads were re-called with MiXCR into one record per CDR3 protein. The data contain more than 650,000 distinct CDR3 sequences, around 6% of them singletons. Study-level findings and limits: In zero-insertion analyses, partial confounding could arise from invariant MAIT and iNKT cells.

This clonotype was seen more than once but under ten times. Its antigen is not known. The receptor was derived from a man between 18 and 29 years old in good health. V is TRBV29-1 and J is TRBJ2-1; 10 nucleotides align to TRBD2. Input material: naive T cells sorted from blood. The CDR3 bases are TGCAGCGTTGAAGATGGACTAGCGGCCTACAATGAGCAGTTCTTC. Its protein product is CSVEDGLAAYNEQFF.